This T cell receptor (beta chain) was captured in a study of T cell changes during pregnancy in multiple sclerosis. The ends lost 6 bases at V and 1 base at J; junction bases unmatched: 8. CDR3 length: 15 amino acids. Germline loops: CDR1 MGHRA, CDR2 YSYEKL. TCRdb's copy holds only in-frame clones and misses some; the assay was immunoSEQ multiplex PCR. The sample contains 76,000 or so clones, 85% to 95% of which appear only once. A few counts support this clone. The rearrangement uses TRBV4-1 and TRBJ1-1, with 7 bases lining up with TRBD1. This sequence originates from a female donor in good health, enrolled as a control in a pregnancy study. This specimen consisted of peripheral blood, obtained in the second trimester of pregnancy. The CDR3 reads CASSLDRATNTEAFF. The CDR3 DNA is TGCGCCAGCAGTCTCGACAGGGCGACGAACACTGAAGCTTTCTTT.